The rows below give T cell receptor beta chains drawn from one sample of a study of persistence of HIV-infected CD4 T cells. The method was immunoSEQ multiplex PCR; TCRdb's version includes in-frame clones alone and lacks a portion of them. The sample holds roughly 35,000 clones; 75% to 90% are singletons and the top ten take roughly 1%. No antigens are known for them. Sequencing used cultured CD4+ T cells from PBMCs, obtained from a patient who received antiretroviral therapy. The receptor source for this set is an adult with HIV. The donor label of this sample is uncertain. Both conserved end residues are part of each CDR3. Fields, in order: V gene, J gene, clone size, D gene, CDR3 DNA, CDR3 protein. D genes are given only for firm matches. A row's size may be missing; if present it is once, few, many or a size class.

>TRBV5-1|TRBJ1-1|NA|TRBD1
TGCGCCAGCAGCTTGGCCTTGTCAGGGGGAGGAGCTTTCTTT
CASSLALSGGGAFF
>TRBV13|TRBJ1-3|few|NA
TGTGCCAGCAGCTTATCCAGTGGAAACACCATATATTTT
CASSLSSGNTIYF
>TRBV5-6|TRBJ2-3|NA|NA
TGTGCCAGCAGCGTACATGGGGGGAGCACAGATACGCAGTATTTT
CASSVHGGSTDTQYF
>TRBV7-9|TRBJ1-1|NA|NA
TGTGCCAGCAGCCTACAGGCGGGGACTGAAGCTTTCTTT
CASSLQAGTEAFF
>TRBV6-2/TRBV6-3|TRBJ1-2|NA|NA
TGTGCCAGCAGTCGGGACCCTAACTATGGCTACACCTTC
CASSRDPNYGYTF
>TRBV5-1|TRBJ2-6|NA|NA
TGCGCCAGCCGGTCTTCCTCTGGGGCCAACGTCCTGACTTTC
CASRSSSGANVLTF
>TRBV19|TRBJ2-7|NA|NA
TGTGCCAGTACGAGCATCGCGGGTAGCTCCTACGAGCAGTACTTC
CASTSIAGSSYEQYF
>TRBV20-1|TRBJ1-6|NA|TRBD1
TGCAGTGCCAGTGGACAGGGAGGATCACCCCTCCACTTT
CSASGQGGSPLHF
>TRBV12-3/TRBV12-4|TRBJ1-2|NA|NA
TGTGCCAGCAGTTTAGCTGATGTGGTCGGCTACACCTTC
CASSLADVVGYTF
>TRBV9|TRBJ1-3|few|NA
TGTGCCAGCAGCGTAGCCCGGGACAACGGAAACACCATATATTTT
CASSVARDNGNTIYF
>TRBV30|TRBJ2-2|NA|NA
TGTGCCTGGAGTGGGGGGTCGAGAGGCACCGGGGAGCTGTTTTTT
CAWSGGSRGTGELFF
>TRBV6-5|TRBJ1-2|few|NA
TGTGCCAGCAGTTTAATATCCCCGGGGGAGGGGTCTGGCTACACCTTC
CASSLISPGEGSGYTF
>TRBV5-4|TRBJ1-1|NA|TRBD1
TGTGCCAGCAGCTTGGTGGCAGGGGGCGAAGCTTTCTTT
CASSLVAGGEAFF
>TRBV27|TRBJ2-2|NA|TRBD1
TGTGCCAGCAGTTTATCGATTGATATTTTCGGGACAGGGGGCATAGGGGAGCTGTTTTTT
CASSLSIDIFGTGGIGELFF
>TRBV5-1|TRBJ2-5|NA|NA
TGCGCCAGCAGCTTGGCGGGGAGTCAAGAGACCCAGTACTTC
CASSLAGSQETQYF
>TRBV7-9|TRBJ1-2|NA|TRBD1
TGTGCCAGCAGCCGACAGGGAGGTTTTATCAGCTATGGCTACACCTTC
CASSRQGGFISYGYTF
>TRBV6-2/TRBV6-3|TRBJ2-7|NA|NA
TGTGCCAGCAGTAGACAGGAATTCTACGAGCAGTACTTC
CASSRQEFYEQYF
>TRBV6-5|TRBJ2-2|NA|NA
TGTGCCAGCTCGCGGGAACACGGGGAGCTGTTTTTT
CASSREHGELFF
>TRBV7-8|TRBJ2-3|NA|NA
TGTGCCAGCAGCCCCTGGACCACCGGAGGGGCAGATACGCAGTATTTT
CASSPWTTGGADTQYF
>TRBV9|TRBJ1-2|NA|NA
TGTGCCAGCAGCGTAGATCGCGTGCTTGACTATGGCTACACCTTC
CASSVDRVLDYGYTF
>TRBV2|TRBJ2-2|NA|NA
TGTGCCAGGGGTCTACAGGGAACGAACACCGGGGAGCTGTTTTTT
CARGLQGTNTGELFF
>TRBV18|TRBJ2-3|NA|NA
TGTGCCAGCTCACCACCGGTCGGCACAGATACGCAGTATTTT
CASSPPVGTDTQYF
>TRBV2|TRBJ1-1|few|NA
TGTGCCAGCAACCTAGACAGGTCGAACACTGAAGCTTTCTTT
CASNLDRSNTEAFF
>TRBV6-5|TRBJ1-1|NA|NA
TGTGCCAGCAGTTCATTTGGGGTGGTTGGGGAAGCTTTCTTT
CASSSFGVVGEAFF
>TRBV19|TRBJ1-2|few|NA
TGTGCCAGTAGTAGGAGGATAGCTAATGGCTACACCTTC
CASSRRIANGYTF
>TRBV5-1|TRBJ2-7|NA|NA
TGCGCCAGCAGCCCGGCCCCCCACAACGAGCAGTACTTC
CASSPAPHNEQYF
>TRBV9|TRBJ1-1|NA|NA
TGTGCCAGCAGCGCCGGGACTCTGGGGAACACTGAAGCTTTCTTT
CASSAGTLGNTEAFF
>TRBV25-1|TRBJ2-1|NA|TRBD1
TGTGCCAGCACCAAAGAGGGGGCTCGGTACAATGAGCAGTTCTTC
CASTKEGARYNEQFF
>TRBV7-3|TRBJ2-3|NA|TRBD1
TGTGCCAGCAGCCCTGGGACAGGGGTGGTAGATACGCAGTATTTT
CASSPGTGVVDTQYF
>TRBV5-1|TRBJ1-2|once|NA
TGCGCCAGCAGCTTGTTAGGCCAGTCGGATGGCTACACCTTC
CASSLLGQSDGYTF
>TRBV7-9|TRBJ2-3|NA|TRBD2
TGTGCCAGCAGTTCAAGCGGGGGGTCCAGGTATTTT
CASSSSGGSRYF
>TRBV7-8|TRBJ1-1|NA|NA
TGTGCCAGCAGCTTACTTCGGGGCCCCAGCGCTGAAGCTTTCTTT
CASSLLRGPSAEAFF
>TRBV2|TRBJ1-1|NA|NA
TGTGCCAGCTATCTCGGGGCTTTGGACACTGAAGCTTTCTTT
CASYLGALDTEAFF
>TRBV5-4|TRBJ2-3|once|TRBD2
TGTGCCAGCAGCCCTACTAGCGGGGGGGCCAGCACAGATACGCAGTATTTT
CASSPTSGGASTDTQYF
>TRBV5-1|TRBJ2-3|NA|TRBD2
TGCGCCAGCAGCATGGGGGCAGCGGGGGCCCGCACAGATACGCAGTATTTT
CASSMGAAGARTDTQYF
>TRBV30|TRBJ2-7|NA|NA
TGTGCCTGGAGGGCGTTAGGTGGTACCTACGAGCAGTACTTC
CAWRALGGTYEQYF
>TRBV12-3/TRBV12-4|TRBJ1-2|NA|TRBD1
TGTGCCAGCAGTCTACAGGGGCGGGCTGGCTACACCTTC
CASSLQGRAGYTF
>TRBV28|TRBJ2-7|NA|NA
TGTGCCAGCAGTTTGATGGGGGTGGAATACGAGCAGTACTTC
CASSLMGVEYEQYF
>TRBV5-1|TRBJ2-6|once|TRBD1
TGCGCCAGCAGCGGAATCCGGACAGGGTCTGGGGCCAACGTCCTGACTTTC
CASSGIRTGSGANVLTF
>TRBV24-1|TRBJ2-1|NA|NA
TGTGCCACCAGTGATCGGAATACATTGGGAGTAGGTGAGCAGTTCTTC
CATSDRNTLGVGEQFF
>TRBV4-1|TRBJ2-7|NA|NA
TGCGCCAGCAGCCAAGGGGTGGGACTTACAGGGGACCCCCTATACGAGCAGTACTTC
CASSQGVGLTGDPLYEQYF
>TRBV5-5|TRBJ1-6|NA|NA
TGTGCCAGCAGCTTGGTCCCAGGGACCAATTCACCCCTCCACTTT
CASSLVPGTNSPLHF
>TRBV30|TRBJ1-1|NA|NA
TGTGTCTGGAGAAGGGAGAACACTGAAGCTTTCTTT
CVWRRENTEAFF
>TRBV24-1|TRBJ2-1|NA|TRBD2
TGTGCCACCAGCTCAGCGGGGGGGAGCTACAATGAGCAGTTCTTC
CATSSAGGSYNEQFF
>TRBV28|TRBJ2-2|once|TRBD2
TGTGTTAGCGGGGGGGCCGTGGACACCGGGGAGCTGTTTTTT
CVSGGAVDTGELFF
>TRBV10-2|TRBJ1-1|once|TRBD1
TGCGCCAGCCAAACAGGGGGGGGAACTGAAGCTTTCTTT
CASQTGGGTEAFF
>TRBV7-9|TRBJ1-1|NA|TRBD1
TGTGCCAGCAGCTTAGGGGTGGGGACAGAAGATAGGAGGGACACTGAAGCTTTCTTT
CASSLGVGTEDRRDTEAFF
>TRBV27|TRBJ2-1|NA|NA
TGTGCCAGCAGTTTGAGCCCTCCGGGCAATGAGCAGTTCTTC
CASSLSPPGNEQFF
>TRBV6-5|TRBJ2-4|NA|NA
TGTGCCAGCAGAGAAAACATTCAGTACTTC
CASRENIQYF
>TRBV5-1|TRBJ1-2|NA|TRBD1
TGCGCCAGCAGCTTGGGGTCAGGGGGATATGGCTACACCTTC
CASSLGSGGYGYTF
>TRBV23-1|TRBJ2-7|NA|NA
TGCGCCAGCAGTCCCTACGAGCAGTACTTC
CASSPYEQYF
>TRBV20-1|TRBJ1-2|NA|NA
TGCAGTGCTAGTCGGGCGGGAGCTGGCTACACCTTC
CSASRAGAGYTF
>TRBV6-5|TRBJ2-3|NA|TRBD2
TGTGCCAGCAAAAGAGCGGGGGGAACAGATACGCAGTATTTT
CASKRAGGTDTQYF
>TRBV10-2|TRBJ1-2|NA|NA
TGCGCCAGCAGTGAGTCGAGTGGTCGGGGGCAGATCTATGGCTACACCTTC
CASSESSGRGQIYGYTF
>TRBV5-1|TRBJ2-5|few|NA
TGCGCCAGCAGCTTGGATGGCAGACCACAAGAGACCCAGTACTTC
CASSLDGRPQETQYF